This TCR beta chain was recorded in a study of T cells in Graves' hyperthyroidism and ophthalmopathy. Study results and limitations: Blood shared most expanded thyroid clonotypes above 0.001.

This clonotype was detected many times. Its cognate antigen is unknown. An end of the junction differs from the germline gene, which may be a read error. The CDR3 consists of 15 residues. Germline V gives CDR1 SNHLY, CDR2 FYNNEI. The investigators amplified TCR beta CDR3 regions from RNA transcripts. A first-round RT-PCR of the TCR CDR3 used the HTBI primer set. TCRdb redid the calling of the multiplex PCR reads with MiXCR, one entry per CDR3 protein. The top ten hold about 3.7% of the sample, which has roughly 380,000 distinct CDR3 sequences, under 20% seen once. Graves' hyperthyroidism qualified as stable when ophthalmopathy did not progress within 18 months. Thyroid ultrasound, orbital computed tomography, clinical symptoms, and serum thyroxine and TRAb underpinned diagnoses. PBMCs were collected from a roughly 10 ml volume of fresh peripheral blood.

This sequence joins TRBV2 and TRBJ1-5, with a tentative D call TRBD1 (6 bases). The sample comprised blood. This TCR was recovered from a woman aged 18 to 35 with Graves' hyperthyroidism. The CDR3 here is CASSEETRGRQPQHF. For the CDR3, the DNA is TGTGCCAGCAGCGAAGAGACCAGGGGCAGGCAGCCCCAGCATTTT.